These T cell receptor beta chains were read from a single sample in a study of Ad26.COV2.S vaccination and SARS-CoV-2 variants. TCRdb's copy holds only in-frame clones and misses some; the assay was immunoSEQ multiplex PCR. The data hold about 680,000 clones, with approximately 88% observed a single time. This sample comprised peripheral blood, obtained in a trial of Ad26.COV2.S vaccine versus placebo. The receptors were sampled from a person between 18 and 59 years old who received the Ad26.COV2.S COVID-19 vaccine or a placebo. Both conserved end residues are part of each CDR3. Fields, in order: J gene, V gene, CDR3 protein.

>TRBJ1-2|TRBV19
CASSTPRGTGEMLGYGYTF
>TRBJ2-7|TRBV10-3
CATRPGSSYEQYF
>TRBJ2-3|TRBV11-3
CASSSLFADTQYF
>TRBJ1-4|TRBV28
CASSPRAPDEKLFF
>TRBJ2-7|TRBV5-8
CASSRGLDYEQYF
>TRBJ1-1|TRBV12-3/TRBV12-4
CASSYNRVTEAFF
>TRBJ2-3|TRBV7-9
CASSRTGTDTQYF
>TRBJ1-5|TRBV6-2/TRBV6-3
CASSSDVYSNQPQHF
>TRBJ2-2|TRBV6-6
CASSYRLANTGELFF
>TRBJ2-1|TRBV4-2
CASHMGGGSYNEQFF
>TRBJ1-5|TRBV3-1/TRBV3-2
CASSQGTINQPQHF
>TRBJ2-6|TRBV19
CASRSTGAGANVLTF
>TRBJ2-5|TRBV2
CASSTLPRGSETQYF
>TRBJ2-3|TRBV5-5
CASSRPDRGPPSSTDTQYF
>TRBJ1-1|TRBV7-2
CASSFYGQGDAEAFF
>TRBJ1-2|TRBV9
CASSALGQGAKNGYTF
>TRBJ1-1|TRBV30
CARTLSRERLTEAFF
>TRBJ2-1|TRBV11-3
CASSLAAGSYNEQFF
>TRBJ2-2|TRBV18
CASSPTSAGANTGELFF
>TRBJ2-3|TRBV30
CAWSVMTSGGPWDTQYF
>TRBJ2-2|TRBV18
CASSLLVEVVAGELFF